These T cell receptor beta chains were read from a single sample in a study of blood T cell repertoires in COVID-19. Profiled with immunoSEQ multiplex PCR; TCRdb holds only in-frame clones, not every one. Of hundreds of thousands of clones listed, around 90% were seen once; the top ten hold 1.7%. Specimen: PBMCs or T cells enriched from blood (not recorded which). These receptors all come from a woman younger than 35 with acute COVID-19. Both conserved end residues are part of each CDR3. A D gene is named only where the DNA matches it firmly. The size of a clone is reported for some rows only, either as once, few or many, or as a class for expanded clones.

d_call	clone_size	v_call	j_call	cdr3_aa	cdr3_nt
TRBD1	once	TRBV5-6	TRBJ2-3	CASSWGQGSTDTQYF	TGTGCCAGCAGCTGGGGACAGGGGAGCACAGATACGCAGTATTTT
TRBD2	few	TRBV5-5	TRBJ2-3	CASSLFGGRASDTQYF	TGTGCCAGCAGCTTGTTTGGCGGGAGGGCCTCGGATACGCAGTATTTT
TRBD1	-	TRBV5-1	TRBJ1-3	CASSLSRLGQGYTVASGNTIYF	TGCGCCAGCAGCTTGAGTCGCCTGGGACAGGGTTACACTGTGGCCTCTGGAAACACCATATATTTT
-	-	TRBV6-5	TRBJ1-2	CASTPPEGGVYTF	TGTGCCAGCACCCCACCAGAAGGGGGGGTGTACACCTTC
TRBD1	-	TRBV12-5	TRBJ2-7	CASGLVRTGALGYEQYF	TGTGCTAGTGGTTTGGTACGGACAGGGGCCTTAGGCTACGAGCAGTACTTC
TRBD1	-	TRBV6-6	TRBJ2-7	CASSNDRDYEQYF	TGTGCCAGCAGTAACGACAGGGACTACGAGCAGTACTTC
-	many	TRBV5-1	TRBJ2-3	CASSYRGAGTDTQYF	TGCGCCAGCAGCTACAGGGGCGCGGGAACAGATACGCAGTATTTT
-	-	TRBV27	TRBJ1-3	CASSSAGSAGNTIYF	TGTGCCAGCAGTTCAGCAGGGTCAGCCGGAAACACCATATATTTT
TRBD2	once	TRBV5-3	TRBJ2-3	CARSLEPAGERDTQYF	TGTGCCAGAAGCTTGGAGCCAGCGGGAGAAAGAGATACGCAGTATTTT
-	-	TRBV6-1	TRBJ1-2	CASSELWVGGIYGYTF	TGTGCCAGCAGTGAACTCTGGGTCGGGGGGATATATGGCTACACCTTC
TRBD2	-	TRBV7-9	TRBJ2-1	CASSLPGLASYNEQFF	TGTGCCAGCAGCTTACCGGGACTAGCCTCCTACAATGAGCAGTTCTTC
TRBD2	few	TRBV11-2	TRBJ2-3	CASTQWLAGSTDTQYF	TGTGCCAGCACCCAATGGCTAGCGGGTAGCACAGATACGCAGTATTTT
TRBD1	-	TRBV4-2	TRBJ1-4	CARDRLDPPTNEKLFF	TGTGCCAGGGACAGGCTCGACCCCCCAACTAATGAAAAACTGTTTTTT
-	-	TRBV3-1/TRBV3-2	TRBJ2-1	CASSQASPPAYNEQFF	TGTGCCAGCAGCCAGGCTAGTCCTCCCGCCTACAATGAGCAGTTCTTC
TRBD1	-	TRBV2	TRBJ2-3	CASSVRGSFTDTQYF	TGTGCCAGCAGTGTCAGGGGGTCTTTCACAGATACGCAGTATTTT
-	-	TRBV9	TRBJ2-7	CASSPMAVTYEQYF	TGTGCCAGCAGCCCGATGGCAGTGACCTACGAGCAGTACTTC
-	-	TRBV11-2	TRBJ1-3	CASSLDSLYSGNTIYF	TGTGCCAGCAGCTTAGATTCCCTTTATTCTGGAAACACCATATATTTT
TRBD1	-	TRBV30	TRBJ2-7	CACHRGYEQYF	TGTGCCTGTCACAGGGGGTACGAGCAGTACTTC
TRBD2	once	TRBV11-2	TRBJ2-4	CASSSGLAGIAKNIQYF	TGTGCCAGCAGCTCAGGACTAGCGGGGATAGCCAAAAACATTCAGTACTTC
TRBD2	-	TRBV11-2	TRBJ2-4	CASSLGRPGTSGMIQYF	TGTGCCAGCAGCTTAGGCCGTCCCGGGACTAGCGGGATGATTCAGTACTTC
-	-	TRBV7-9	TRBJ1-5	CASSRTDSNQPQHF	TGTGCCAGCAGCCGGACGGACAGTAATCAGCCCCAGCATTTT
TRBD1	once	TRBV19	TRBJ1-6	CASSPDRAYSPLHF	TGTGCCAGTAGTCCCGACAGGGCGTATTCACCCCTCCACTTT
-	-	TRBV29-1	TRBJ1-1	CSVARTVNTEAFF	TGCAGCGTTGCCAGGACAGTGAACACTGAAGCTTTCTTT
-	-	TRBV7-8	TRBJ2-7	CASSLPPGYGYEQYF	TGTGCCAGCTCCCTACCCCCGGGTTATGGGTACGAGCAGTACTTC